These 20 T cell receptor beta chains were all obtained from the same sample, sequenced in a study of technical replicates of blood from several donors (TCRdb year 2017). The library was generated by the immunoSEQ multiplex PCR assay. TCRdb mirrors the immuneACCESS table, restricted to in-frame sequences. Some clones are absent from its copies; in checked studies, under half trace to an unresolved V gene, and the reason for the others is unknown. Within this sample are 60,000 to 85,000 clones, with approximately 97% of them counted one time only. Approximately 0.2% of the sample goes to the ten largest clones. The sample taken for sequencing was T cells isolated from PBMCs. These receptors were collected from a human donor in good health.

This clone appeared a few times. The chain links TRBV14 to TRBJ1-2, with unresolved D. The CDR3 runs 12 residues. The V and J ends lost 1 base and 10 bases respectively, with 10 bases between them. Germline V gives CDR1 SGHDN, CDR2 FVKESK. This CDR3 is CASSQVNAYYTF. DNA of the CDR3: TGTGCCAGCAGCCAAGTCAATGCGTACTACACCTTC.

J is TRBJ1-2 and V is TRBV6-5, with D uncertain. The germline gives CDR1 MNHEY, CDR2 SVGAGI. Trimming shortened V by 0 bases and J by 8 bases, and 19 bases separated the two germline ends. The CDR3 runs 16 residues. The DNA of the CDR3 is TGTGCCAGCAGTTACTCTTACGGGATCTTTGATTTCGGCTACACCTTC. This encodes CASSYSYGIFDFGYTF.

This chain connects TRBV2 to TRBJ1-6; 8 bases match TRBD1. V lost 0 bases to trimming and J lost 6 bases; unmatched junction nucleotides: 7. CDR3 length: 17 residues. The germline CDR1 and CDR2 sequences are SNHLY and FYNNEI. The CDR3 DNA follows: TGTGCCAGCAGTGAAGCGCTTCGGACAGGGCCTAATTCACCCCTCCACTTT. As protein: CASSEALRTGPNSPLHF. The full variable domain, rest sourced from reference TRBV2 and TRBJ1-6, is EPEVTQTPSHQVTQMGQEVILRCVPISNHLYFYWYRQILGQKVEFLVSFYNNEISEKSEIFDDQFSVERPDGSNFTLKIRSTKLEDSAMYFCASSEALRTGPNSPLHFGNGTRLTVT.

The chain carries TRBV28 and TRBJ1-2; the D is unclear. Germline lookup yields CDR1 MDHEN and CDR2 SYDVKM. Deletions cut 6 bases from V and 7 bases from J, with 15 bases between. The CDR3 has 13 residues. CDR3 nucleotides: TGTGCCAGCAGCCTTTACACCCCTAGTGGCTACACCTTC. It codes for CASSLYTPSGYTF.

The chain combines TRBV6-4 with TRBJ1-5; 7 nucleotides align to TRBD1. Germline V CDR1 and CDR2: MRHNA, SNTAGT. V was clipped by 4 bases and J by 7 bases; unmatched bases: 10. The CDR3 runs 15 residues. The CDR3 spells CASSGRQGRYQPQHF. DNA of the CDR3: TGTGCCAGCAGTGGACGACAGGGACGGTACCAGCCCCAGCATTTT.

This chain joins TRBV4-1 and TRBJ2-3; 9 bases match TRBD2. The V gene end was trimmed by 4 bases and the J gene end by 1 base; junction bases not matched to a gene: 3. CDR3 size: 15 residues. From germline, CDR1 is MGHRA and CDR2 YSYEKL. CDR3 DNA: TGCGCCAGCAGCCGCGGGGGGGCCGGCACAGATACGCAGTATTTT. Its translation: CASSRGGAGTDTQYF.

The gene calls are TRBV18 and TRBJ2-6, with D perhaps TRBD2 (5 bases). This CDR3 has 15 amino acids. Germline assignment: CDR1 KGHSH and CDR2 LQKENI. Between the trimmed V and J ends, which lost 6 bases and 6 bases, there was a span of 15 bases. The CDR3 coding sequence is TGTGCCAGCTCCGACCGGGAACTCTTGGCCAACGTCCTGACTTTC. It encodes CASSDRELLANVLTF.

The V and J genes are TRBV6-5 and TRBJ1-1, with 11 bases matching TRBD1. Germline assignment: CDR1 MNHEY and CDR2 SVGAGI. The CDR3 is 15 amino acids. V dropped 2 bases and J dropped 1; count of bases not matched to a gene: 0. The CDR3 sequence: CASSYGQGANTEAFF. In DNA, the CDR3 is TGTGCCAGCAGTTACGGACAGGGGGCGAACACTGAAGCTTTCTTT.

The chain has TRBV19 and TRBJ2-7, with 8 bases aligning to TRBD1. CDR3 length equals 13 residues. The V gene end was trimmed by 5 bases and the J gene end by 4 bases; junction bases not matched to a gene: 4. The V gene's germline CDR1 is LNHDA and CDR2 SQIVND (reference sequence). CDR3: CASSYRGDYEQYF. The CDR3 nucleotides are TGTGCCAGTAGTTACAGGGGGGATTACGAGCAGTACTTC.

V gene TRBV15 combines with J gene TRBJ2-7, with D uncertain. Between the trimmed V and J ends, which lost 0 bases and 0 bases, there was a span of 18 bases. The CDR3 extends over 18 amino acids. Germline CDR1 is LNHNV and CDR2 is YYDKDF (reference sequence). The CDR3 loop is CATSRDMPTSDSSYEQYF. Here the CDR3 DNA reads TGTGCCACCAGCAGAGATATGCCAACGAGCGATTCCTCCTACGAGCAGTACTTC.

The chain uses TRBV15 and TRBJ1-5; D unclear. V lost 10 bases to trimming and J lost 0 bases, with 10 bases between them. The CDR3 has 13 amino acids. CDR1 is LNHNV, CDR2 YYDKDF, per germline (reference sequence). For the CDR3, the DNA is TGTGCCATCTCGCGGGTTAGCAATCAGCCCCAGCATTTT. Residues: CAISRVSNQPQHF.

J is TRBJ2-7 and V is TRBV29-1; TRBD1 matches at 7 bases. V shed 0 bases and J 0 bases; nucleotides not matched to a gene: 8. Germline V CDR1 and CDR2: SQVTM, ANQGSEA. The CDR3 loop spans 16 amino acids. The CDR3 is CSVEDGEGADSYEQYF. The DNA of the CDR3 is TGCAGCGTTGAAGATGGTGAGGGGGCCGACTCCTACGAGCAGTACTTC.

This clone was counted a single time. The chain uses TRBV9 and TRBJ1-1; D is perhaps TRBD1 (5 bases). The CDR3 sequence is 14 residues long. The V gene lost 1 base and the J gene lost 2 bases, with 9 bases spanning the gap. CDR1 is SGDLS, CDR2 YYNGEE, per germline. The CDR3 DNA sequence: TGTGCCAGCAGCGTAACAGGAGAAAACACTGAAGCTTTCTTT. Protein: CASSVTGENTEAFF.

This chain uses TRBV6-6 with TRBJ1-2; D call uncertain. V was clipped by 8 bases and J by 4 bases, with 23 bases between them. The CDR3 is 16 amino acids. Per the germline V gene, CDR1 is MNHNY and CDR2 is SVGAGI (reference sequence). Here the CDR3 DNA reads TGTGCCAGCTCTTATCTTCCGAACCCCCGAGCCTATGGCTACACCTTC. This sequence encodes CASSYLPNPRAYGYTF.

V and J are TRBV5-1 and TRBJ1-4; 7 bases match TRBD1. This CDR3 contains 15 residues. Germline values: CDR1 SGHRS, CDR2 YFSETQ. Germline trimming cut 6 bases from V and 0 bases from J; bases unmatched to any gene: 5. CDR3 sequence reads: CASKRTGATNEKLFF. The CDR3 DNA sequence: TGCGCCAGCAAGAGAACAGGGGCAACTAATGAAAAACTGTTTTTT.

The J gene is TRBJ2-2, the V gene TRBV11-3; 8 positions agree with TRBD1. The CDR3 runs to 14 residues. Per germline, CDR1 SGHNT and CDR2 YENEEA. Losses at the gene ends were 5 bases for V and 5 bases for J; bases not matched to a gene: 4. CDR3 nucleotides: TGTGCCAGCAGCGCGACAGGGGATACCGGGGAGCTGTTTTTT. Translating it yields CASSATGDTGELFF.

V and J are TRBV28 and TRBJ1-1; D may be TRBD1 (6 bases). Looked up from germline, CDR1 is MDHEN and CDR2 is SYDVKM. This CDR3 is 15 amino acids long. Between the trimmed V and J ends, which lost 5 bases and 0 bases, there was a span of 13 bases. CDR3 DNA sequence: TGTGCCAGCAGTGAGACAGGTATCATGAACACTGAAGCTTTCTTT. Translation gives CASSETGIMNTEAFF.

The CDR3, as DNA: TGTGCCAGCAGTTCGAGGACAGGATTTAACACTGAAGCTTTCTTT. Its translation is CASSSRTGFNTEAFF. The gene calls are TRBV6-5 and TRBJ1-1; 7 bases map to TRBD1. This CDR3 has 15 amino acids. Germline V gene sequence: CDR1 MNHEY, CDR2 SVGAGI. V gave up 4 bases and J gave up 2 bases; unmatched junction bases: 7.

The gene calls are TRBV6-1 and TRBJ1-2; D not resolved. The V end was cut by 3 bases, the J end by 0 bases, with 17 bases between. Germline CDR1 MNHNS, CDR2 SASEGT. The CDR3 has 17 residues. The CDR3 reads CASSDERRGPANYGYTF. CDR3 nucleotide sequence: TGTGCCAGCAGTGATGAGAGGAGAGGGCCCGCTAACTATGGCTACACCTTC.

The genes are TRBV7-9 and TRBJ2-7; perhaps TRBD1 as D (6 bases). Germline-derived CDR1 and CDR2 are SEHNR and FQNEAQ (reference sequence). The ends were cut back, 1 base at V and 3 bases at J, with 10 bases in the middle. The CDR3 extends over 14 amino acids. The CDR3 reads CASSLVGDIYEQYF. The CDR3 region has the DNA TGTGCCAGCAGCTTAGTTGGGGACATCTACGAGCAGTACTTC.